This TCR beta chain came from a study of beta chain features in type 1 diabetes. The isolated RNA, all of it, was reverse transcribed, so expressed TCRB transcripts were what got sequenced. Repertoires were generated with immunoSEQ multiplex PCR, while TCRdb's copy carries only in-frame clones and drops some. The table lists about 360,000 clones, roughly an eighth of them singletons. Germline lookup yields CDR1 LGHNA and CDR2 YNFKEQ. Between the trimmed V and J ends, which lost 0 bases and 0 bases, there was a span of 8 bases. This CDR3 is 15 amino acids long. This clone was seen many times. Its target is not known. Regarding the study as a whole: The study found that naive, central memory and Treg TCRB repertoires appeared more similar in patients than in healthy donors. Any PCR bias toward short templates would affect both groups alike.

The gene calls are TRBV4-2 and TRBJ1-1; D call uncertain. Sequencing was performed on naive CD4+ T cells from blood. The origin of this receptor is a man between 18 and 29 years old in good health. Here the CDR3 reads CASSQESVMNTEAFF. Written as DNA, the CDR3 is TGTGCCAGCAGCCAAGAGTCAGTCATGAACACTGAAGCTTTCTTT.